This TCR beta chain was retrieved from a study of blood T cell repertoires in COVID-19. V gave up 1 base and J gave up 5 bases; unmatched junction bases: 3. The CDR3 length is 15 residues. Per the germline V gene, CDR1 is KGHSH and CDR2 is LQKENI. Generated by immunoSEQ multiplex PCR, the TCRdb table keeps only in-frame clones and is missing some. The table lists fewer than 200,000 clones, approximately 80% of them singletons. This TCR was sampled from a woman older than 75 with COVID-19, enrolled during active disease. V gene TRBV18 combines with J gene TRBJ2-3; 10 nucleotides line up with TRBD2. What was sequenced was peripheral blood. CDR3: CASSPLAGGEDTQYF. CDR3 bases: TGTGCCAGCTCACCACTAGCGGGGGGTGAAGATACGCAGTATTTT.